The entry that follows covers one TCR beta chain sequence. The data derive from a study of blood T cell repertoires in COVID-19. Whole-study context: Sources were T cells, B-cell-depleted T cells, or PBMCs; the material itself was cDNA or gDNA.

Assay: immunoSEQ multiplex PCR; the TCRdb copy retains only in-frame clones and omits some. The top ten hold 2% of the sample, which has approximately 170,000 clones, more than 85% seen once. This CDR3 is 14 amino acids long. Trimming took 3 bases from V and 0 from J, leaving 7 bases between them. The germline V gene encodes CDR1 SGHTA and CDR2 FQGTGA. Recruited during active infection, patients (from Seattle) were subsequently followed longitudinally. This receptor was taken from a woman aged 55-70 years with COVID-19, enrolled during active disease. Sequencing was carried out using peripheral blood. V is TRBV7-3 and J is TRBJ2-3; the D is unclear. The CDR3 nucleotides read TGTGCCAGCAGCTTTTTCTCTAGCACAGATACGCAGTATTTT. It translates to CASSFFSSTDTQYF. Supplemented by reference TRBV7-3 and TRBJ2-3, the full variable domain reads GAGVSQTPSNKVTEKGKYVELRCDPISGHTALYWYRQSLGQGPEFLIYFQGTGAADDSGLPNDRFFAVRPEGSVSTLKIQRTERGDSAVYLCASSFFSSTDTQYFGPGTRLTVL.